Listed below are T cell receptor beta chains from one sample, sequenced in a study of blood T cells in healthy people across ages. In TCRdb, the 5' RACE reads were re-called with MiXCR into one record per CDR3 protein. Of approximately 1,000,000 distinct CDR3 sequences listed, around 43% were seen once; the top ten hold 15% to 20%. The sample was blood. These receptors were obtained from a woman in her sixties in good health. The CDR3 runs from the conserved cysteine through the conserved F or W. A D gene is named only where the DNA matches it firmly. Size is stated for part of the rows, as once, few or many counts, or as a class when the clone is expanded.

TRBV5-6	.	TRBJ2-7	.	TGTGCCAGCAGCAGCATAGGGACTGGCTACAATGAGCAGTACTTC	CASSSIGTGYNEQYF
TRBV28	TRBD2	TRBJ2-7	.	TGTGCCAGCAGAGCCGGGACTAGCGTAGGCGAGCAGTACTTC	CASRAGTSVGEQYF
TRBV27	.	TRBJ2-5	few	TGTGCCAGCAGTTTAAGGGGGGGGCGACCGGAGACCCAGTACTTC	CASSLRGGRPETQYF
TRBV5-6	.	TRBJ1-1	.	TGTGCCAGCACCTGGGGGGTTAGATGGACTGAAGCTTTCTTT	CASTWGVRWTEAFF
TRBV20-1	.	TRBJ2-3	few	TGCAGTGCTAGAGTGCCCAGGGCGAGGGGCACAGATACGCAGTATTTT	CSARVPRARGTDTQYF
TRBV20-1	TRBD2	TRBJ2-1	few	TGCAGTGCTAGAGAGGGGGGAGGGGCCCATGAGCAGTTCTTC	CSAREGGGAHEQFF
TRBV21-1	.	TRBJ2-1	.	TGTGCCAGCCCCCAGCCGGGACACTACTCCTACAATGAGCAGTTCTTC	CASPQPGHYSYNEQFF
TRBV11-2	TRBD2	TRBJ2-3	few	TGTGCCAGCAGCACGCCCCCGCGTAGCGGGGGGCCACGTAGCACAGATACGCAGTATTTT	CASSTPPRSGGPRSTDTQYF
TRBV2	.	TRBJ1-2	.	TGTGCCAGCAGTGAAAAAAGTGAGGGGAGCTATGGCTACACCTTC	CASSEKSEGSYGYTF
TRBV11-2	TRBD1	TRBJ2-1	.	TGTGCCAGCAGCGAAGGGGGCAGGAAGCGGTTCTTC	CASSEGGRKRFF
TRBV6-6	.	TRBJ2-4	.	TGTGCCAGCGCAAACACTAGACGCTTGTCCAAAAACATTCAGTACTTC	CASANTRRLSKNIQYF
TRBV5-1	.	TRBJ2-5	.	TGCGCCAGCAGCGCCTGGGTTGGGCGCCAAGAGACCCAGTACTTC	CASSAWVGRQETQYF
TRBV11-1	TRBD2	TRBJ2-5	.	TGTGCCAGCAGCCACCGGACTAGCGGGTACCAAGAGACCCAGTACTTC	CASSHRTSGYQETQYF
TRBV11-2	.	TRBJ2-6	.	TGTGCCAGCAGCCGCACCTTCGACAGTGCGAGCTCTGGGGCCAACGTCCTGACTTTC	CASSRTFDSASSGANVLTF
TRBV5-1	.	TRBJ2-7	once	TGCGCCAGCAGCTTGGCCGGGTTTGCGGGAAAGACCTACGAGCAGTACTTC	CASSLAGFAGKTYEQYF
TRBV7-2	TRBD1	TRBJ1-2	once	TGTGCCAGCGGCTTAGCGACTCAGGGGGCAGGCAATGGCTACACCTTC	CASGLATQGAGNGYTF
TRBV6-1	.	TRBJ2-7	.	TGTGCCAGCAGTAACACGGGGACCTACGAGCAGTACTTC	CASSNTGTYEQYF
TRBV4-1	TRBD2	TRBJ2-5	once	TGCGCCAGCAGCCACGGACGAGCGGGAGAAGAGACCCAGTACTTC	CASSHGRAGEETQYF
TRBV21-1	.	TRBJ2-7	.	TGTGCCAGCAGCAGTACACTAGCGGGAGGGGACAATGAGCAGTACTTC	CASSSTLAGGDNEQYF
TRBV12-5	.	TRBJ2-7	.	TGTGCTAGTGGTTTGGTGCCCGGGACAATTTCCTACGAGCAGTACTTC	CASGLVPGTISYEQYF
TRBV9	TRBD2	TRBJ2-3	once	TGTGCCAGCAGCGCAGTCGTAGCGGGAGCGACAGATACGCAGTATTTT	CASSAVVAGATDTQYF
TRBV20-1	TRBD1	TRBJ2-7	.	TGCAGTGCTTCGACAGGGGACGAGCAGTACTTC	CSASTGDEQYF
TRBV27	.	TRBJ1-6	.	TGTTCCAGCAGTTTGTTGGCTTCACCCCTCCACTTT	CSSSLLASPLHF
TRBV20-1	.	TRBJ2-7	once	TGCAGTGCTAGAATTGCTAGCTCCTACGAGCAGTACTTC	CSARIASSYEQYF
TRBV7-2	.	TRBJ2-5	.	TGTGCCAGCAGCTTAAACATAGGAACTGGAGAGCAGTACTTC	CASSLNIGTGEQYF
TRBV7-8	.	TRBJ1-5	.	TGTGCCAGCAGCTTAGAGGGCAGGGTTAGCAATCAGCCCCAGCATTTT	CASSLEGRVSNQPQHF
TRBV29-1	.	TRBJ1-1	.	TGCAGCGCAAGTGGGGACATTAGTCCTGAAGCTTTCTTT	CSASGDISPEAFF
TRBV10-3	.	TRBJ1-1	.	TGTGCCATCAGTGAGTTAACGGGACAGAACACTGAAGCTTTCTTT	CAISELTGQNTEAFF
TRBV7-9	.	TRBJ2-3	few	TGTGCCAGCAGCTTAGGATTGGGAGCCGGCACAGATACGCAGTATTTT	CASSLGLGAGTDTQYF
TRBV15	.	TRBJ1-2	.	TGTGCCACCAGCAAGGGCCGAGCCGCTAACTATGGCTACACCTTC	CATSKGRAANYGYTF
TRBV19	TRBD2	TRBJ2-7	.	TGTGCCAGTAGTAGAAGCGGGAGTGGGACCTACGAGCAGTACTTC	CASSRSGSGTYEQYF
TRBV12-3/TRBV12-4	.	TRBJ2-3	.	TGTGCCAGCTCTCGTAGCTTTGCGGGCACAGATACGCAGTATTTT	CASSRSFAGTDTQYF
TRBV12-3/TRBV12-4	.	TRBJ2-7	.	TGTGCCAGCAGTCCCGATCTTGGAGAGCAGTACTTC	CASSPDLGEQYF
TRBV27	.	TRBJ1-2	few	TGTGCCAGCAGTCACTTGACAGGAGTTCTTGATGGCTACACCTTC	CASSHLTGVLDGYTF
TRBV7-9	TRBD2	TRBJ2-1	.	TGTGCCAGCAGCTCCGGGGCGGGGGGCTTATACAATGAGCAGTTCTTC	CASSSGAGGLYNEQFF
TRBV5-1	.	TRBJ2-3	few	TGCGCCAGCAGCTCGGTTAGCGGCAGCACAGATACGCAGTATTTT	CASSSVSGSTDTQYF
TRBV15	.	TRBJ2-7	.	TGTGCCACCAGCAGAGTGGGGGCCCACGAGCAGTACTTC	CATSRVGAHEQYF
TRBV7-9	.	TRBJ2-7	few	TGTGCCAGCAGCTTAGTTGGGGGGCTGGACTACGAGCAGTACTTC	CASSLVGGLDYEQYF
TRBV6-5	.	TRBJ2-7	few	TGTGCCAGCAGTTACTCACTGGACGGCTTCTACGAGCAGTACTTC	CASSYSLDGFYEQYF
TRBV20-1	.	TRBJ2-1	.	TGCAGTGCCCGCCGAACCCTTGGCGGCAATGAGCAGTTCTTC	CSARRTLGGNEQFF
TRBV23-1	TRBD1	TRBJ2-7	.	TGCGCCAGCCACCGGGACAGGCTCTCCTACGAGCAGTACTTC	CASHRDRLSYEQYF
TRBV12-3/TRBV12-4	.	TRBJ1-1	.	TGTGCCACCCTGGGAAGGGGAAAGACTGAAACTTTCTTT	CATLGRGKTETFF
TRBV20-1	.	TRBJ2-7	few	TGCAGTGCTAGTCCCAGAACGTACGAGCAGTACTTC	CSASPRTYEQYF
TRBV6-2/TRBV6-3	TRBD2	TRBJ2-7	.	TGTGCCAGCAGTGACCATGGGGACTACTACGAGCAGTACTTC	CASSDHGDYYEQYF
TRBV12-3/TRBV12-4	TRBD2	TRBJ2-1	few	TGTGCCAGCAGGCAAGGACTAGCGGGAGTGAATGAGCAGTTCTTC	CASRQGLAGVNEQFF
TRBV27	.	TRBJ2-5	many	TGTGCCAGCAGTCTGGGACAGACCCAGTACTTC	CASSLGQTQYF
TRBV7-2	.	TRBJ2-3	.	TGTGCCAGCAGCTTACATGGACCTAGCACAGATACGCAGTATTTT	CASSLHGPSTDTQYF
TRBV20-1	TRBD2	TRBJ2-4	.	TGCAGTGCTAGCCGCTCAACTAGCGGGGGGTGGGCCAAAAACATTCAGTACTTC	CSASRSTSGGWAKNIQYF
TRBV6-5	.	TRBJ2-4	.	TGTGCCAGCAGTTACTCGGTGGGAGCGGCCCTAGCCAAAAACATTCAGTACTTC	CASSYSVGAALAKNIQYF
TRBV29-1	TRBD1	TRBJ1-2	.	TGCAGCGTTGAAGATCCCTCCCCGGGACAGGGGTACTATGGCTACACCTTC	CSVEDPSPGQGYYGYTF
TRBV18	.	TRBJ2-7	few	TGTGCCAGCTCACCAATAGCAGGAGGGGACGACGAGCAGTACTTC	CASSPIAGGDDEQYF